These 22 T cell receptor beta chains originate from one sample sequenced in a study of T cell responses to AZD1222 COVID-19 vaccine. Assay: immunoSEQ multiplex PCR; the TCRdb copy retains only in-frame clones and omits some. The sample records 55,000 to 80,000 clones, around 83% being singletons. Sequencing used peripheral blood, obtained on day 0 of AZD1222 vaccination. The receptors originated from an adult in good health.

The chain is built from TRBV7-2 and TRBJ1-5, with TRBD1 identical over 9 bases. The CDR3 consists of 15 residues. The V gene end was trimmed by 6 bases and the J gene end by 6 bases; junction bases not matched to a gene: 9. Germline CDR1 reads SGHTA; CDR2 reads FQGNSA. In DNA, the CDR3 is TGTGCCAGCAGTCGAGGACAGGGGAGTAGTCAGCCCCAGCATTTT. Translating it yields CASSRGQGSSQPQHF.

The sample holds one count of this clone. The chain combines TRBV28 with TRBJ1-1; the D is unclear. CDR3 length equals 13 residues. CDR1 is MDHEN and CDR2 is SYDVKM in the germline V gene. Trimming took 6 bases from V and 0 from J, leaving 8 bases between them. The CDR3 DNA follows: TGTGCCAGCAGGCCTACAGTGAACACTGAAGCTTTCTTT. Translation gives CASRPTVNTEAFF.

The chain couples TRBV3-1 (or the pseudogene TRBV3-2) to TRBJ1-5; no definite D call. The CDR3 contains 15 residues. CDR1 is LGHDT, CDR2 YNNKEL, per germline (reference sequence). The V and J ends lost 4 bases and 1 base respectively, with 11 bases between them. Here the CDR3 reads CASSREFGSNQPQHF. The CDR3 coding sequence is TGTGCCAGCAGCCGGGAGTTCGGGAGCAATCAGCCCCAGCATTTT.

The chain couples TRBV5-8 to TRBJ2-5; 12 bases are shared with TRBD1. V gave up 4 bases and J gave up 5 bases; unmatched junction bases: 6. CDR1 and CDR2 from the germline V gene are SGHTS and YDEGEE. This CDR3 is built from 15 residues. CDR3 region: CASSKGTGGLETQYF. The DNA for the CDR3 is TGTGCCAGCAGCAAGGGGACAGGGGGCCTGGAGACCCAGTACTTC. The whole variable domain, remainder taken from reference TRBV5-8 and TRBJ2-5, is EAGVTQSPTHLIKTRGQQATLRCSPISGHTSVYWYQQALGLGLQFLLWYDEGEERNRGNFPPRFSGRQFPNYSSELNVNALELEDSALYLCASSKGTGGLETQYFGPGTRLLVL.

Only one count was recorded for this clone. The V call is TRBV2, the J call TRBJ1-4; a weak D match, TRBD1 (5 bases). The ends were cut back, 4 bases at V and 11 bases at J, with 11 bases in the middle. The germline CDR1 and CDR2 sequences are SNHLY and FYNNEI. The CDR3 has 12 amino acids. The CDR3 DNA sequence: TGTGCCAGCAGTGCCAGGGTTGGGAAACTGTTTTTT. Protein product: CASSARVGKLFF.

The chain joins TRBV7-3 to TRBJ1-6, with a tentative D call TRBD1 (5 bases). V was pared by 5 bases and J by 9 bases, with 11 bases between. From germline, CDR1 is SGHTA and CDR2 FQGTGA. The CDR3 is 13 amino acids. The CDR3 bases are TGTGCCAGCAGCCCGAACAGGATTTCACCCCTCCACTTT. It yields the protein CASSPNRISPLHF. Based on the CDR3 plus reference TRBV7-3 and TRBJ1-6, the full variable domain is GAGVSQTPSNKVTEKGKYVELRCDPISGHTALYWYRQSLGQGPEFLIYFQGTGAADDSGLPNDRFFAVRPEGSVSTLKIQRTERGDSAVYLCASSPNRISPLHFGNGTRLTVT.

CDR3 sequence (DNA): TGCGCCAGCAGCTTGGATGGGCGGGGCACCGGGGAGCTGTTTTTT. It translates to CASSLDGRGTGELFF. The V and J genes are TRBV5-1 and TRBJ2-2, with D perhaps matching TRBD2 (6 bases). V dropped 0 bases and J dropped 4 bases, with 10 bases sitting between them. CDR3 length equals 15 residues. The V gene's germline CDR1 is SGHRS and CDR2 YFSETQ.

The J gene is TRBJ2-3, the V gene TRBV13; the match to TRBD1 covers 8 bases. V lost 1 base, J lost 3 bases, and 6 bases stayed unmatched. Germline V lookup: CDR1 PRHDT, CDR2 FYEKMQ (reference sequence). CDR3 length: 16 residues. The CDR3 DNA reads TGTGCCAGCAGCTTAGTAAACAGGGGGAGAACAGATACGCAGTATTTT. Translation: CASSLVNRGRTDTQYF.

This rearrangement joins TRBV11-2 to TRBJ2-7; D uncertain. V was pared by 0 bases and J by 1 base, with 7 bases between. Germline V CDR1 and CDR2: SGHAT, FQNNGV. The CDR3 totals 14 residues. Here the CDR3 reads CASSLEVGSYEQYF. The CDR3 nucleotides read TGTGCCAGCAGCTTAGAAGTGGGGTCCTACGAGCAGTACTTC.

This clone was recorded a few times. The V and J genes are TRBV12-3 or TRBV12-4 and TRBJ1-5; D may be TRBD1 (6 bases). The V end was cut by 5 bases, the J end by 7 bases, with 12 bases between. The CDR3 is 13 amino acids. The CDR3 sequence is CASSRQAGQPQHF. The CDR3 DNA reads as TGTGCCAGCAGTCGACAGGCAGGACAGCCCCAGCATTTT.

The CDR3 loop reads CASSSQGITEAFF. Written as DNA, the CDR3 is TGTGCCAGCAGTAGCCAGGGAATCACTGAAGCTTTCTTT. This chain connects TRBV6-5 to TRBJ1-1; the D gene is possibly TRBD1 (5 bases). The CDR3 loop spans 13 amino acids. V was pared by 5 bases and J by 4 bases, with 11 bases between. The germline gives CDR1 MNHEY, CDR2 SVGAGI.

CDR3 DNA sequence: TGTGCCAGCAGTTACACCCGTCAGCGTAAGCAAGAGACCCAGTACTTC. Translating gives CASSYTRQRKQETQYF. The genes are TRBV6-5 and TRBJ2-5; D remains unclear. This CDR3 is 16 amino acids long. The ends were cut back, 2 bases at V and 2 bases at J, with 15 bases in the middle. Germline V lookup: CDR1 MNHEY, CDR2 SVGAGI.

V and J are TRBV18 and TRBJ1-2; D unresolved. Per germline, CDR1 KGHSH and CDR2 LQKENI. There are 14 residues in the CDR3. V lost 2 bases, J lost 2 bases, and 9 bases lay in between. The CDR3 here is CASSPVAVNYGYTF. The CDR3 region has the DNA TGTGCCAGCTCACCAGTAGCAGTGAACTATGGCTACACCTTC.

The chain joins TRBV16 to TRBJ2-7; 8 nucleotides match TRBD1. The CDR3 is 13 amino acids. Trimming cost V 4 bases and J 4 bases; bases outside gene matches: 3. Looked up from germline, CDR1 is KGHSY and CDR2 is FQNENV. CDR3 DNA sequence: TGTGCCAGCAGCCTAACAGGGGGATACGAGCAGTACTTC. Translation: CASSLTGGYEQYF.

The rearrangement links TRBV3-1 (or the pseudogene TRBV3-2) to TRBJ1-1; no clear D gene. The V and J ends lost 1 base and 4 bases respectively, with 16 bases between them. The CDR3 runs to 16 residues. Germline V CDR1 and CDR2: LGHDT, YNNKEL (reference sequence). The CDR3 spells CASSQGESSQVTEAFF. As DNA, the CDR3 is TGTGCCAGCAGCCAAGGGGAATCGTCCCAGGTCACTGAAGCTTTCTTT.

This clone was detected only a few times. The chain is built from TRBV2 and TRBJ2-3; TRBD2 matches at 8 bases. The CDR3 contains 14 residues. Germline V lookup: CDR1 SNHLY, CDR2 FYNNEI. Trimming removed 2 bases from V and 6 bases from J; junction bases left unmatched: 4. The chain's CDR3 is CASSELAGVDTQYF. CDR3 DNA sequence: TGTGCCAGCAGTGAACTAGCGGGTGTGGATACGCAGTATTTT.

J is TRBJ2-7 and V is TRBV18, with TRBD1 identical over 8 bases. V lost 4 bases to trimming and J lost 3 bases; unmatched junction nucleotides: 8. This CDR3 contains 15 residues. CDR1 and CDR2 (germline): KGHSH, LQKENI. The CDR3 DNA follows: TGTGCCAGCTCACTTGTCGGACAGGGCAACTACGAGCAGTACTTC. Protein sequence: CASSLVGQGNYEQYF.

This clone was recorded only once. The genes are TRBV3-1 (or the pseudogene TRBV3-2) and TRBJ1-6; 7 bases match TRBD1. V shed 1 base, J shed 5 bases, and the junction held 5 bases outside the gene matches. The germline V gene has CDR1 LGHDT and CDR2 YNNKEL (reference sequence). The CDR3 is 16 residues long. DNA of the CDR3: TGTGCCAGCAGCCAAGCTGGAGGGGGCAATAATTCACCCCTCCACTTT. Translating it yields CASSQAGGGNNSPLHF.

This chain links TRBV5-1 with TRBJ2-1, with 10 bases that match TRBD1. The CDR3 has 14 residues. Trimming at V came to 2 bases and at J to 6 bases, leaving 2 bases not matched to a gene. Per germline, CDR1 SGHRS and CDR2 YFSETQ. CDR3 sequence (DNA): TGCGCCAGCAGCTTTGACAGGGGGCCCAATGAGCAGTTCTTC. It specifies CASSFDRGPNEQFF.

J is TRBJ1-2 and V is TRBV5-1; D is ambiguous. This CDR3 region has 16 residues. Deletions cut 0 bases from V and 1 base from J, with 13 bases between. The germline V gene has CDR1 SGHRS and CDR2 YFSETQ. CDR3: CASSLDYTRNNYGYTF. CDR3 DNA: TGCGCCAGCAGCTTGGATTATACACGTAATAACTATGGCTACACCTTC. The variable domain in full, completed from reference TRBV5-1 and TRBJ1-2, reads KAGVTQTPRYLIKTRGQQVTLSCSPISGHRSVSWYQQTPGQGLQFLFEYFSETQRNKGNFPGRFSGRQFSNSRSEMNVSTLELGDSALYLCASSLDYTRNNYGYTFGSGTRLTVV.

The chain has TRBV11-2 and TRBJ2-2, with D perhaps matching TRBD1 (6 bases). The CDR3 extends over 15 amino acids. Trimming left V 0 bases short and J 7 bases short, with 12 bases between. Looked up from germline, CDR1 is SGHAT and CDR2 is FQNNGV. The CDR3 DNA is TGTGCCAGCAGCTTAGAGGGTGGGGGCCACGGGGAGCTGTTTTTT. Encoded protein: CASSLEGGGHGELFF. Variable domain in full (rest from reference TRBV11-2 and TRBJ2-2): EAGVAQSPRYKIIEKRQSVAFWCNPISGHATLYWYQQILGQGPKLLIQFQNNGVVDDSQLPKDRFSAERLKGVDSTLKIQPAKLEDSAVYLCASSLEGGGHGELFFGEGSRLTVL.

The chain combines TRBV28 with TRBJ1-5, with D hard to call. This CDR3 spans 14 amino acids. CDR1 and CDR2 (germline): MDHEN, SYDVKM. The V end lost 3 bases, the J end lost 9 bases, and 15 bases lay between the germline ends. The CDR3 sequence: CASSLPAVVSPQHF. The DNA for the CDR3 is TGTGCCAGCAGTTTGCCGGCAGTAGTATCGCCCCAGCATTTT.